Listed below are T cell receptor beta chains from one sample, sequenced in a study of beta chain features in type 1 diabetes. Method: immunoSEQ multiplex PCR; TCRdb's copy keeps in-frame clones and lacks some. The sample records a few hundred thousand clones, under 13% being singletons. Sequencing was performed on central memory CD4+ T cells from blood. These receptors all stem from a man aged 18 to 35 in good health. Both conserved end residues are part of each CDR3. Each record gives: clone size, V gene, D gene, J gene, CDR3 protein, CDR3 DNA. D genes are given only for firm matches. Size values are once, few and many counts, or a class for expanded clones, and some rows have none.

-	TRBV7-2	-	TRBJ1-2	CASSLDAPDEGYTF	TGTGCCAGCAGCTTAGACGCCCCGGATGAAGGCTACACCTTC
few	TRBV27	-	TRBJ2-2	CASGRRTPVGGELFF	TGTGCCAGCGGCCGAAGGACCCCGGTCGGCGGGGAGCTGTTTTTT
many	TRBV6-1	-	TRBJ2-3	CASSGIAWDTQYF	TGTGCCAGCAGTGGGATTGCGTGGGATACGCAGTATTTT
-	TRBV5-1	-	TRBJ2-3	CASSSTRATDTQYF	TGCGCCAGCAGCTCGACTAGGGCTACAGATACGCAGTATTTT
-	TRBV29-1	-	TRBJ2-2	CSVVFTVGGELFF	TGCAGCGTTGTGTTTACAGTTGGGGGGGAGCTGTTTTTT
-	TRBV30	-	TRBJ1-4	CAWSPGPNEKLFF	TGTGCCTGGAGTCCGGGACCTAATGAAAAACTGTTTTTT
many	TRBV4-3	-	TRBJ2-2	CASSQYRAGELFF	TGCGCCAGCAGCCAGTACAGGGCCGGGGAGCTGTTTTTT
few	TRBV2	-	TRBJ2-7	CASSNTRPGYEQYF	TGTGCCAGCAGTAATACAAGGCCGGGCTACGAGCAGTACTTC
few	TRBV5-4	-	TRBJ2-7	CASRLDSSYEQYF	TGTGCCAGCAGACTCGATAGCTCCTACGAGCAGTACTTC
-	TRBV5-1	-	TRBJ2-7	CASSGPDPPSYEQYF	TGCGCCAGCAGCGGGCCCGACCCCCCCTCCTACGAGCAGTACTTC
-	TRBV29-1	-	TRBJ1-2	CSVSPGLYGYTF	TGCAGCGTCTCTCCGGGACTATATGGCTACACCTTC
-	TRBV30	-	TRBJ1-5	CAWRATGGGGNQPQHF	TGTGCCTGGAGGGCGACAGGAGGAGGGGGCAATCAGCCCCAGCATTTT
-	TRBV7-8	-	TRBJ2-1	CASGSRVRNEQFF	TGTGCCAGCGGATCTCGGGTTCGGAATGAGCAGTTCTTC
medium-sized	TRBV28	-	TRBJ2-6	CASSPTGPGANVLTF	TGTGCCAGCAGCCCCACAGGGCCTGGGGCCAACGTCCTGACTTTC
-	TRBV10-3	TRBD1	TRBJ1-5	CAISPDRVGNQPQHF	TGTGCCATCAGTCCAGACAGGGTTGGCAATCAGCCCCAGCATTTT
-	TRBV10-3	TRBD2	TRBJ2-2	CAISESTSGNTGELFF	TGTGCCATCAGTGAGTCTACTAGCGGGAACACCGGGGAGCTGTTTTTT
few	TRBV5-1	-	TRBJ2-7	CASSLEGASSYEQYF	TGCGCCAGCAGCTTGGAAGGGGCCAGCTCCTACGAGCAGTACTTC
-	TRBV7-8	TRBD1	TRBJ2-7	CASSLLPRGRPYEQYF	TGTGCCAGCAGCTTACTCCCGAGGGGGCGGCCCTACGAGCAGTACTTC
few	TRBV29-1	-	TRBJ2-1	CSVKGGQGSYNEQFF	TGCAGCGTCAAGGGCGGGCAGGGATCCTACAATGAGCAGTTCTTC
many	TRBV2	-	TRBJ2-3	CASSEQGYTQYF	TGTGCCAGCAGTGAGCAGGGATATACGCAGTATTTT
few	TRBV6-6	TRBD2	TRBJ2-1	CASTWDYGNNEQFF	TGTGCCAGCACCTGGGACTACGGAAACAATGAGCAGTTCTTC
-	TRBV18	TRBD1	TRBJ2-2	CASSLGQRTNTGELFF	TGTGCCAGCTCACTGGGACAGCGAACGAACACCGGGGAGCTGTTTTTT
-	TRBV7-9	TRBD1	TRBJ2-7	CASSLRTGYSYEQYF	TGTGCCAGCAGCTTAAGGACAGGCTACTCCTACGAGCAGTACTTC
many	TRBV19	-	TRBJ2-2	CASSMLFGELFF	TGTGCCAGTAGTATGCTATTCGGGGAGCTGTTTTTT
few	TRBV6-5	-	TRBJ2-5	CASSPPGTGGGEYF	TGTGCCAGCAGTCCCCCCGGGACAGGTGGGGGGGAGTACTTC
many	TRBV6-5	-	TRBJ2-3	CASTSPGGRAGTQYF	TGTGCCAGCACGTCTCCAGGGGGGCGCGCTGGGACGCAGTATTTT
few	TRBV29-1	TRBD1	TRBJ2-5	CSVIQGARETQYF	TGCAGCGTAATACAGGGGGCTCGGGAGACCCAGTACTTC
few	TRBV5-1	-	TRBJ2-7	CASSSYPTAGRSPYEQYF	TGCGCCAGCAGTTCTTACCCCACGGCGGGACGGAGCCCCTACGAGCAGTACTTC
-	TRBV7-2	-	TRBJ2-3	CASSPLGRDTQYF	TGTGCCAGCAGCCCCCTCGGGCGGGATACGCAGTATTTT
few	TRBV5-6	-	TRBJ1-5	CASSWGPDQPQHF	TGTGCCAGCAGCTGGGGACCGGATCAGCCCCAGCATTTT
few	TRBV4-2	-	TRBJ2-3	CASSQILSGANPSTQYF	TGTGCCAGCAGCCAAATCCTCTCAGGGGCGAACCCCAGTACGCAGTATTTT
many	TRBV19	TRBD2	TRBJ2-7	CASSIQAGVGEQYF	TGTGCCAGTAGTATACAGGCGGGAGTTGGTGAGCAGTACTTC
few	TRBV29-1	TRBD2	TRBJ2-3	CSATPGLAYSTDTQYF	TGCAGCGCGACCCCGGGACTAGCATATAGCACAGATACGCAGTATTTT
few	TRBV7-2	TRBD2	TRBJ2-5	CASSLVGGQETQYF	TGTGCCAGCAGCTTGGTGGGGGGGCAAGAGACCCAGTACTTC
-	TRBV18	-	TRBJ2-5	CASSPASGQTQYF	TGTGCCAGCTCACCAGCCAGCGGGCAGACCCAGTACTTC
-	TRBV30	-	TRBJ2-7	CAWSLGTYEQYF	TGTGCCTGGAGCCTAGGAACCTACGAGCAGTACTTC
many	TRBV5-6	-	TRBJ1-5	CASSLVDQPQHF	TGTGCCAGCAGCTTGGTAGACCAGCCCCAGCATTTT
many	TRBV5-4	-	TRBJ2-2	CASSRQFTGELFF	TGTGCCAGCAGCCGACAGTTCACCGGGGAGCTGTTTTTT
few	TRBV28	-	TRBJ2-3	CASNSRGFTDTQYF	TGTGCCAGCAATAGCCGGGGATTCACAGATACGCAGTATTTT
-	TRBV9	-	TRBJ2-1	CASSVPGGGEQFF	TGTGCCAGCAGCGTGCCTGGAGGGGGCGAACAGTTCTTC
few	TRBV9	-	TRBJ2-5	CASSVGPGGGETQYF	TGTGCCAGCAGCGTAGGTCCTGGGGGCGGGGAGACCCAGTACTTC
-	TRBV2	TRBD1	TRBJ2-6	CASSEYRGDGANVLTF	TGTGCCAGCAGTGAGTACAGGGGCGATGGGGCCAACGTCCTGACTTTC
few	TRBV4-2	-	TRBJ2-2	CASSPRRGANTGELFF	TGTGCCAGCAGCCCAAGGAGGGGCGCGAACACCGGGGAGCTGTTTTTT
few	TRBV4-3	-	TRBJ2-7	CASSQDQASYEQYF	TGCGCCAGCAGCCAAGACCAAGCGAGCTACGAGCAGTACTTC
-	TRBV7-2	-	TRBJ2-6	CACSYLGATHSGANVLTF	TGTGCCTGCAGCTACCTAGGAGCTACTCACTCTGGGGCCAACGTCCTGACTTTC
-	TRBV5-6	-	TRBJ2-1	CASSPTTFGEQFF	TGTGCCAGCAGCCCCACTACCTTCGGTGAGCAGTTCTTC
few	TRBV7-8	TRBD2	TRBJ2-7	CASSLVLAGGYEQYF	TGTGCCAGCAGCTTAGTATTAGCGGGAGGCTACGAGCAGTACTTC
-	TRBV7-2	TRBD2	TRBJ2-7	CASSLQPSGIYEQYF	TGTGCCAGCAGCTTACAGCCTAGCGGAATCTACGAGCAGTACTTC
few	TRBV15	-	TRBJ2-7	CATSRDRVSSYEQYF	TGTGCCACCAGCAGAGATAGGGTCAGCTCCTACGAGCAGTACTTC
few	TRBV29-1	-	TRBJ2-5	CSVAPSEGEQYF	TGCAGCGTGGCCCCTAGCGAAGGGGAGCAGTACTTC
few	TRBV7-2	TRBD2	TRBJ2-3	CASSATSGDTDTQYF	TGTGCCAGCAGCGCGACTAGCGGGGACACAGATACGCAGTATTTT